A single sample gave rise to the 16 T cell receptor beta chains below, sequenced in a study of T cell responses to AZD1222 COVID-19 vaccine. Clones were read by immunoSEQ multiplex PCR, and TCRdb kept only the in-frame ones, dropping some. The table shows 150,000 or so clones, with over 90% occurring only once. The sequencing used peripheral blood, collected 28 days after the second AZD1222 dose. The receptor set was obtained from an adult who received the AZD1222 COVID-19 vaccine.

The J gene is TRBJ1-2, the V gene TRBV19; D gene uncertain. From germline, CDR1 is LNHDA and CDR2 SQIVND (reference sequence). Trimming left V 0 bases short and J 8 bases short, with 13 bases between. This CDR3 is 14 amino acids long. The CDR3: CASSIDHMKGGYTF. CDR3 DNA sequence: TGTGCCAGTAGTATAGATCACATGAAAGGGGGCTACACCTTC.

The V and J genes are TRBV10-2 and TRBJ1-5; D is uncertain. Germline V lookup: CDR1 WSHSY, CDR2 SAAADI. The CDR3 loop spans 13 amino acids. Trimming left V 3 bases short and J 2 bases short, with 5 bases between. The CDR3 loop is CASSEVGNQPQHF. CDR3 sequence (DNA): TGCGCCAGCAGTGAAGTAGGCAATCAGCCCCAGCATTTT.

The chain is built from TRBV7-9 and TRBJ1-1; perhaps TRBD1 as D (5 bases). This CDR3 has 13 amino acids. The V gene lost 7 bases and the J gene lost 1 base, with 10 bases spanning the gap. The germline CDR1 and CDR2 sequences are SEHNR and FQNEAQ (reference sequence). The CDR3 loop reads CASTGTGNTEAFF. In DNA, the CDR3 is TGTGCCAGCACCGGGACGGGGAACACTGAAGCTTTCTTT.

V usage is TRBV12-3 or TRBV12-4 and J usage is TRBJ2-2; D may be TRBD1 (5 bases). V lost 6 bases, J lost 6 bases, and 5 bases lay in between. The CDR3 length is 11 residues. The CDR3 loop is CASSRAGELFF. The CDR3 nucleotides read TGTGCCAGCAGCAGGGCCGGGGAGCTGTTTTTT.

The CDR3 here is CASRRPTGRVANYGYTF. CDR3 bases: TGTGCCAGCAGGAGGCCGACAGGGAGGGTCGCTAACTATGGCTACACCTTC. The chain combines TRBV19 with TRBJ1-2, with 7 bases matching TRBD1. J lost 0 bases, V lost 9 bases, and 16 bases had no gene match. CDR1 and CDR2 from the germline V gene are LNHDA and SQIVND (reference sequence). The CDR3 is 17 residues long.

This clone was recorded once. This rearrangement joins TRBV28 to TRBJ1-1; tentative D call: TRBD1 (6 bases). The germline V gene has CDR1 MDHEN and CDR2 SYDVKM. Trimming shortened V by 1 base and J by 7 bases, and 16 bases separated the two germline ends. This CDR3 comprises 15 residues. The CDR3 DNA sequence: TGTGCCAGCAGTTTATTTCGGACAGTTACTAGTGAAGCTTTCTTT. Its protein is CASSLFRTVTSEAFF.

The V call is TRBV7-9, the J call TRBJ1-3; perhaps TRBD1 as D (5 bases). The CDR3 is 15 amino acids. Germline V gives CDR1 SEHNR, CDR2 FQNEAQ (reference sequence). V gave up 5 bases and J gave up 2 bases, with 13 bases separating them. The CDR3: CASSPSTVTGNTIYF. As DNA, the CDR3 is TGTGCCAGCAGCCCATCGACAGTGACTGGAAACACCATATATTTT. The whole variable domain, remainder taken from reference TRBV7-9 and TRBJ1-3, is DTGVSQNPRHKITKRGQNVTFRCDPISEHNRLYWYRQTLGQGPEFLTYFQNEAQLEKSRLLSDRFSAERPKGSFSTLEIQRTEQGDSAMYLCASSPSTVTGNTIYFGEGSWLTVV.

J is TRBJ1-5 and V is TRBV28; no clear D. V was clipped by 5 bases and J by 0 bases, with 17 bases between them. The length of the CDR3 is 17 residues. From germline, CDR1 is MDHEN and CDR2 SYDVKM. Here the CDR3 DNA reads TGTGCCAGCAGTCTCCCTGAGACACGCTATAGCAATCAGCCCCAGCATTTT. Translated, it gives CASSLPETRYSNQPQHF.

The chain employs TRBV5-6 and TRBJ2-1; D remains unclear. This CDR3 comprises 13 residues. The ends were cut back, 4 bases at V and 7 bases at J, with 12 bases in the middle. Germline V gene lookup returns CDR1 SGHDT and CDR2 YYEEEE. Here the CDR3 reads CASSPSGLNEQFF. The DNA of the CDR3 is TGTGCCAGCAGCCCGTCCGGTCTGAATGAGCAGTTCTTC.

This chain links TRBV7-2 with TRBJ1-5; 8 positions match TRBD1. CDR3 length equals 13 residues. Per the germline V gene, CDR1 is SGHTA and CDR2 is FQGNSA. J was trimmed by 7 bases and V by 6 bases; bases with no gene match: 5. In DNA, the CDR3 is TGTGCCAGCAGTTACAGGGGGGAACAGCCCCAGCATTTT. The encoded protein is CASSYRGEQPQHF.

In this sample, this clone turned up once. The chain links TRBV5-4 to TRBJ2-7, with D unclear. Trimming pared 4 bases from V and 9 bases from J, leaving 20 bases between. This CDR3 region has 14 residues. Looked up from germline, CDR1 is SGHNT and CDR2 is YYREEE (reference sequence). This CDR3 reads CASSRSLTPAGQYF. The CDR3 bases are TGTGCCAGCAGCCGATCCTTGACCCCGGCCGGGCAGTACTTC.

V and J are TRBV5-1 and TRBJ2-1; D is unresolved. Trimming removed 5 bases at V and 0 bases at J, with 12 bases between. The CDR3 runs to 15 residues. CDR1 SGHRS and CDR2 YFSETQ come from the germline V gene. The CDR3: CASRPTLSSYNEQFF. DNA of the CDR3: TGCGCCAGCAGACCGACCCTGAGCTCCTACAATGAGCAGTTCTTC.

The V gene is TRBV19, the J gene TRBJ1-2; 9 bases are shared with TRBD1. The germline V gene encodes CDR1 LNHDA and CDR2 SQIVND (reference sequence). Unmatched junction bases numbered 9, after V lost 5 bases and J lost 5 bases. The CDR3 has 15 residues. In DNA form, the CDR3 reads TGTGCCAGTAGTCGCGCCCCGGGACAGGGATATGGCTACACCTTC. This translates into CASSRAPGQGYGYTF.

The chain recombines TRBV7-9 with TRBJ1-2, with 9 bases matching TRBD1. In germline, CDR1 is SEHNR, CDR2 FQNEAQ (reference sequence). Losses at the gene ends were 6 bases for V and 4 bases for J; bases not matched to a gene: 6. The CDR3 runs to 14 residues. This CDR3 reads CASSPQGAVYGYTF. The DNA of the CDR3 is TGTGCCAGCAGTCCACAGGGGGCGGTCTATGGCTACACCTTC.

The chain employs TRBV25-1 and TRBJ2-1; perhaps TRBD1 as D (5 bases). Per the germline V gene, CDR1 is MGHDK and CDR2 is SYGVNS. Between the trimmed V and J ends, which lost 1 base and 6 bases, there was a span of 7 bases. The CDR3 extends over 13 amino acids. This chain's CDR3 is CASSEWGSNEQFF. The CDR3, as DNA: TGTGCCAGCAGTGAATGGGGCTCCAATGAGCAGTTCTTC.

Note on this clone: At one end, the junction sequence differs from germline, possibly due to a read error. The gene calls are TRBV27 and TRBJ2-3, with 11 bases matching TRBD2. CDR1 is MNHEY and CDR2 is SMNVEV in the germline V gene (reference sequence). There are 12 residues in the CDR3. The CDR3, as DNA: TGTGCCAGCAGTCAGCGGACTAGCGGGCCCGTTTTT. Translation gives CASSQRTSGPVF.